This T cell receptor (beta chain) came from a study of blood T cell repertoires in COVID-19. Whole-study context: Both acute and convalescent COVID-19 samples were obtained from the United States, Italy and Spain. T cells, B-cell-depleted T cells, or PBMCs provided the cDNA or gDNA that served as material.

Sequencing was performed with immunoSEQ multiplex PCR; in TCRdb, only in-frame clones are kept and a portion is missing. This repertoire shows more than 300,000 clones, 92% found once; its top ten account for around 18%. Enrolled through a virtual design, the participants were between about 18 and 100 years of age and came from 24 US areas. This CDR3 has 14 amino acids. In germline, CDR1 is LGHNT, CDR2 FRNRAP. Trimming cost V 0 bases and J 5 bases, with 10 bases left between them. Sequencing was performed on PBMCs or T cells enriched from blood (not recorded which). This sequence was found in a woman aged 25 to 45 who had recovered from COVID-19. The gene calls are TRBV12-5 and TRBJ2-5; tentatively, D is TRBD1 (7 bases). The CDR3 sequence: CASGLVAGGETQYF. The CDR3 DNA is TGTGCTAGTGGTTTGGTAGCAGGGGGGGAGACCCAGTACTTC.